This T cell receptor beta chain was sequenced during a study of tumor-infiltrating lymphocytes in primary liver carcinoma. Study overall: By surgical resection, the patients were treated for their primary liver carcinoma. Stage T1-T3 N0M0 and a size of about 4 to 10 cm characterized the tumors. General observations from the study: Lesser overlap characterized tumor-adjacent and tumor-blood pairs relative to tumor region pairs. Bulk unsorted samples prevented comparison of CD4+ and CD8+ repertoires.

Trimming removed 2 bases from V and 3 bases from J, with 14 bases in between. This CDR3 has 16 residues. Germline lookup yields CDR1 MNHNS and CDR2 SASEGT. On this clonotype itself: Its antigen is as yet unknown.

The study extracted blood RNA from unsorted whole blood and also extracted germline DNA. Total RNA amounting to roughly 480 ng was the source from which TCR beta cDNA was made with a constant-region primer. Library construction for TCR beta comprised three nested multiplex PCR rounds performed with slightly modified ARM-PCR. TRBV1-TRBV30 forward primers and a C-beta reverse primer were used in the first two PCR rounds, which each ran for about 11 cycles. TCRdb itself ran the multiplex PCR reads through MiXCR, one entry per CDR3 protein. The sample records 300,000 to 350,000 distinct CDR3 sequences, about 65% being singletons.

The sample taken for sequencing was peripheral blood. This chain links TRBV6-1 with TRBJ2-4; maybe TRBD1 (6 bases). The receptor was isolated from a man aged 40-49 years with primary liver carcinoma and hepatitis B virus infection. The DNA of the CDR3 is TGTGCCAGCAGTGAAAGGGCGAGGGGGAACAAAAACATTCAGTACTTC. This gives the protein CASSERARGNKNIQYF.